The 31 T cell receptor beta chains reported below all come from one sample, sequenced in a study of T cell responses to AZD1222 COVID-19 vaccine. Here immunoSEQ multiplex PCR was the method, and the copy in TCRdb shows in-frame clones only, minus some. Here the sample spans 80,000 to 100,000 clones, approximately 92% being singletons. The sample was peripheral blood, taken on day 0 of AZD1222 vaccination. These receptors all come from an adult in good health.

The chain has TRBV6-2 or TRBV6-3 and TRBJ2-5, with D uncertain. V lost 2 bases and J lost 2, with 9 bases in between. The CDR3 covers 14 residues. Per germline, CDR1 MNHEY and CDR2 SVGEGT. The CDR3 DNA reads as TGTGCCAGCAGTTACCCGACATCTCAAGAGACCCAGTACTTC. Translated: CASSYPTSQETQYF.

The chain employs TRBV6-1 and TRBJ2-3; the D call may be TRBD1 or TRBD2 (6 bases each). Germline V lookup: CDR1 MNHNS, CDR2 SASEGT. V gave up 2 bases and J gave up 3 bases, with 12 bases separating them. The CDR3 runs 15 residues. This CDR3 reads CASSELGGRTDTQYF. The CDR3 bases are TGTGCCAGCAGTGAACTGGGGGGCAGGACAGATACGCAGTATTTT.

The chain combines TRBV7-2 with TRBJ1-5; 9 bases are a match to TRBD1. Germline CDR1 reads SGHTA; CDR2 reads FQGNSA. The CDR3 totals 15 residues. V dropped 0 bases and J dropped 7; count of bases not matched to a gene: 4. The CDR3 DNA sequence: TGTGCCAGCAGCTTAGCGACAGGGGGTAGCCAGCCCCAGCATTTT. Amino acid sequence: CASSLATGGSQPQHF.

The rearrangement joins TRBV10-3 to TRBJ2-3; TRBD1 agrees at 11 bases. J was trimmed by 3 bases and V by 4 bases; bases with no gene match: 15. Germline V gives CDR1 ENHRY, CDR2 SYGVKD. This CDR3 contains 19 residues. Here the CDR3 DNA reads TGTGCCATCAGTGGAACGGGCATACCGGGACAGGGGGGGACAGATACGCAGTATTTT. Its translation is CAISGTGIPGQGGTDTQYF.

The chain joins TRBV19 to TRBJ2-7, with 9 nucleotides matching TRBD1. J gave up 1 base and V 5 bases, and 3 bases lay outside the gene matches. CDR1 and CDR2 (germline): LNHDA, SQIVND (reference sequence). The CDR3 runs to 14 residues. CDR3 nucleotides: TGTGCCAGTAGTCCCGGGACAGGGTCCTACGAGCAGTACTTC. Protein product: CASSPGTGSYEQYF.

The chain couples TRBV5-6 to TRBJ2-7; D remains unclear. The ends were cut back, 1 base at V and 4 bases at J, with 9 bases in the middle. The CDR3 is 13 residues long. Germline V gives CDR1 SGHDT, CDR2 YYEEEE. The CDR3 bases are TGTGCCAGCAGCTTGAGGTCCACTTACGAGCAGTACTTC. Amino acid sequence: CASSLRSTYEQYF.

The J gene is TRBJ1-5, the V gene TRBV5-1, with unresolved D. The CDR3 runs to 13 residues. With 0 bases removed from V and 4 bases from J, the gap between germline ends came to 5 bases. Germline CDR1 and CDR2: SGHRS and YFSETQ. This CDR3 is CASSLGLNQPQHF. CDR3 DNA: TGCGCCAGCAGCTTGGGTCTAAATCAGCCCCAGCATTTT.

The V and J genes are TRBV29-1 and TRBJ1-1; D is possibly TRBD1 (5 bases). The germline V gene encodes CDR1 SQVTM and CDR2 ANQGSEA. The V end lost 3 bases, the J end lost 4 bases, and 12 bases lay between the germline ends. CDR3 length: 13 amino acids. The CDR3 sequence: CSVESGGTTEAFF. As DNA, the CDR3 is TGCAGCGTTGAGTCCGGGGGTACCACTGAAGCTTTCTTT.

In its sample, this clone was seen once. The chain combines TRBV12-5 with TRBJ1-5; D not certain. The germline gives CDR1 LGHNT, CDR2 FRNRAP. Trimming stripped 2 bases from V and 5 bases from J, with 13 bases between. CDR3 size: 15 residues. CDR3 sequence reads: CASGLPEGLYQPQHF. The DNA for the CDR3 is TGTGCTAGTGGTTTGCCAGAGGGTTTATATCAGCCCCAGCATTTT. The full variable domain, with the rest looked up from reference TRBV12-5 and TRBJ1-5, is DARVTQTPRHKVTEMGQEVTMRCQPILGHNTVFWYRQTMMQGLELLAYFRNRAPLDDSGMPKDRFSAEMPDATLATLKIQPSEPRDSAVYFCASGLPEGLYQPQHFGDGTRLSIL.

The chain combines TRBV10-3 with TRBJ1-1, with 7 nucleotides matching TRBD1. The CDR3 consists of 14 residues. CDR1 and CDR2 from the germline V gene are ENHRY and SYGVKD. The junction had 2 bases not matched to a gene; V was cut back by 4 bases and J by 0 bases. In DNA, the CDR3 is TGTGCCATCAGTGGACAGGGCCTGAACACTGAAGCTTTCTTT. This translates into CAISGQGLNTEAFF.

The V gene is TRBV2, the J gene TRBJ1-5, with unresolved D. V shed 2 bases and J shed 3 bases, with 5 bases lying between them. The CDR3 spans 13 residues. Germline CDR1 SNHLY, CDR2 FYNNEI. Here the CDR3 DNA reads TGTGCCAGCAGTGAACAGATCAATCAGCCCCAGCATTTT. This codes for CASSEQINQPQHF.

The J gene is TRBJ1-5, the V gene TRBV24-1, with D unresolved. Trimming removed 2 bases from V and 3 bases from J, with 10 bases in between. The CDR3 consists of 15 residues. Germline lookup yields CDR1 KGHDR and CDR2 SFDVKD. The CDR3 region is CATSDSVGLNQPQHF. CDR3 sequence (DNA): TGTGCCACCAGTGATTCCGTTGGGCTCAATCAGCCCCAGCATTTT.

CDR3 sequence (DNA): TGCGCCAGCCCCTTTACCGGACGCAATCAGCCCCAGCATTTT. Encoded protein: CASPFTGRNQPQHF. This rearrangement joins TRBV10-1 to TRBJ1-5, with D hard to call. The V and J ends lost 8 bases and 2 bases respectively, with 13 bases between them. CDR3 length: 14 amino acids. Germline V gene sequence: CDR1 WNHNN, CDR2 SYGVQD (reference sequence).

This sequence joins TRBV2 and TRBJ1-3; D not certain. CDR3 length: 12 residues. The germline V and J ends were trimmed by 5 bases and 1 base, with 3 bases remaining between them. CDR1 is SNHLY, CDR2 FYNNEI, per germline. CDR3 in DNA: TGTGCCAGCAGTAGATCTGGAAACACCATATATTTT. It codes for CASSRSGNTIYF.

The rearrangement uses TRBV6-1 and TRBJ1-5; 10 bases line up with TRBD1. The CDR3 sequence is 16 residues long. Trimming cost V 2 bases and J 7 bases; bases outside gene matches: 8. CDR1 and CDR2 (germline): MNHNS, SASEGT. CDR3 coding DNA: TGTGCCAGCAGTGAACTGCCCGGGACAGGGGCCCAGCCCCAGCATTTT. Encoded protein: CASSELPGTGAQPQHF.

This clone occurred once. The chain recombines TRBV5-1 with TRBJ1-3; TRBD1 is a possible D gene (5 bases). The V end lost 4 bases, the J end lost 0 bases, and 11 bases lay between the germline ends. CDR1 is SGHRS and CDR2 is YFSETQ in the germline V gene. This CDR3 contains 15 residues. DNA for the CDR3: TGCGCCAGCAGCCCGGGACCGAACTCTGGAAACACCATATATTTT. Translation gives CASSPGPNSGNTIYF.

This clone is a singleton in its sample. The CDR3 is CASSSLDRLYF. The CDR3 DNA reads as TGTGCCAGCAGTTCCCTGGACCGGCTGTACTTC. The gene calls are TRBV6-5 and TRBJ2-7, with D unclear. V was clipped by 4 bases and J by 12 bases, with 13 bases between them. CDR3 length: 11 residues. CDR1 MNHEY and CDR2 SVGAGI come from the germline V gene.

This chain uses TRBV3-1 (or the pseudogene TRBV3-2) with TRBJ1-5; D may be TRBD1 (6 bases). CDR1 and CDR2 (germline): LGHDT, YNNKEL (reference sequence). The CDR3 extends over 14 amino acids. V was shortened by 5 bases and J by 3 bases, with 11 bases between the two germline ends. The CDR3 here is CASSYGTNNQPQHF. The CDR3, as DNA: TGTGCCAGCAGCTACGGGACAAACAATCAGCCCCAGCATTTT.

The genes are TRBV6-6 and TRBJ1-1; D gene ambiguous. Germline assignment: CDR1 MNHNY and CDR2 SVGAGI (reference sequence). V was clipped by 5 bases and J by 1 base, with 17 bases between them. CDR3 length equals 16 residues. The CDR3 reads CASSRSSPGGNTEAFF. The CDR3 DNA follows: TGTGCCAGCAGTCGAAGTTCACCCGGAGGGAACACTGAAGCTTTCTTT.

This rearrangement joins TRBV5-4 to TRBJ2-3, with 10 bases fitting TRBD2. Losses at the gene ends were 4 bases for V and 2 bases for J; bases not matched to a gene: 7. This CDR3 has 16 residues. CDR1 and CDR2 from the germline V gene are SGHNT and YYREEE (reference sequence). The CDR3 here is CASSVELAGYTDTQYF. The CDR3, as DNA: TGTGCCAGCAGCGTCGAACTAGCGGGGTACACAGATACGCAGTATTTT.

The chain couples TRBV27 to TRBJ1-6; D not certain. From germline, CDR1 is MNHEY and CDR2 SMNVEV (reference sequence). Trimming took 2 bases from V and 7 from J, leaving 9 bases between them. CDR3 length: 14 amino acids. The CDR3 protein is CASSLGRENSPLHF. CDR3 DNA: TGTGCCAGCAGTTTAGGACGGGAAAATTCACCCCTCCACTTT.

The chain recombines TRBV7-2 with TRBJ1-1; 8 bases match TRBD1. This CDR3 contains 16 residues. V dropped 2 bases and J dropped 5; count of bases not matched to a gene: 10. From germline, CDR1 is SGHTA and CDR2 FQGNSA. This CDR3 is CASSLIPGQGYTEAFF. The CDR3 coding sequence is TGTGCCAGCAGCTTAATACCCGGACAGGGATATACTGAAGCTTTCTTT.

The chain is built from TRBV6-5 and TRBJ2-7; D possibly corresponds to TRBD1 (6 bases). V lost 6 bases, J lost 4 bases, and 19 bases lay in between. Germline CDR1 and CDR2: MNHEY and SVGAGI. This CDR3 has 15 amino acids. CDR3 bases: TGTGCCAGCAGCTCAGAAACAGGGCCCACTTACGAGCAGTACTTC. Its protein product is CASSSETGPTYEQYF.

This chain links TRBV6-5 with TRBJ2-7, with a tentative D call TRBD1 (5 bases). Germline loops: CDR1 MNHEY, CDR2 SVGAGI. V was shortened by 6 bases and J by 3 bases, with 9 bases between the two germline ends. The CDR3 contains 12 residues. CDR3 sequence reads: CASRKDNYEQYF. CDR3 nucleotide sequence: TGTGCCAGCAGGAAGGACAACTACGAGCAGTACTTC.

The chain joins TRBV28 to TRBJ1-3, with TRBD1 matching over 8 bases. The V and J ends lost 6 bases and 7 bases, in that order; junction bases with no gene match: 8. This CDR3 contains 14 residues. Per germline, CDR1 MDHEN and CDR2 SYDVKM. The CDR3: CASSMGQERNTIYF. In DNA, the CDR3 is TGTGCCAGCAGCATGGGACAGGAGCGGAACACCATATATTTT.

The chain has TRBV6-5 and TRBJ1-4, with TRBD1 matching 7 bases. The germline CDR1 and CDR2 sequences are MNHEY and SVGAGI. The CDR3 contains 15 residues. Germline trimming cut 7 bases from V and 4 bases from J; bases unmatched to any gene: 9. CDR3 sequence (DNA): TGTGCCAGCAATAACCCGGGACAGAGTAATGAAAAACTGTTTTTT. Its translation: CASNNPGQSNEKLFF.

The CDR3 is CASSVSGGTDTQYF. CDR3 in DNA: TGTGCCAGCAGTGTAAGCGGGGGCACAGATACGCAGTATTTT. V is TRBV6-4 and J is TRBJ2-3; 7 bases align to TRBD2. V was pared by 4 bases and J by 1 base, with 2 bases of the junction left unmatched. This CDR3 has 14 amino acids. The germline gives CDR1 MRHNA, CDR2 SNTAGT.

The chain combines TRBV30 with TRBJ1-5, with 7 bases aligning to TRBD1. CDR3 length: 13 residues. The V segment lost 3 bases and the J segment 5 bases; nucleotides outside the gene matches: 4. Germline V gene lookup returns CDR1 GTSNPN and CDR2 SVGIG (reference sequence). CDR3 region: CAWRGQRHQPQHF. In DNA, the CDR3 is TGTGCCTGGAGGGGACAGCGACATCAGCCCCAGCATTTT.

This chain links TRBV19 with TRBJ2-5, with TRBD1 matching 10 bases. Trimming at V came to 4 bases and at J to 5 bases, leaving 7 bases not matched to a gene. CDR3 length: 15 residues. Germline CDR1 is LNHDA and CDR2 is SQIVND (reference sequence). The DNA of the CDR3 is TGTGCCAGTAGTAAGGGACAGGGGCGAATGGAGACCCAGTACTTC. Its protein is CASSKGQGRMETQYF.

The V and J genes are TRBV7-6 and TRBJ2-5; TRBD2 matches 12 bases. Germline V lookup: CDR1 SGHVS, CDR2 FNYEAQ. CDR3 length: 18 residues. With V trimmed by 5 bases and J by 4 bases, 14 bases remained unmatched. CDR3 amino acids: CASSPDLPLAGGPETQYF. Here the CDR3 DNA reads TGTGCCAGCAGCCCCGACCTCCCCCTAGCGGGGGGGCCAGAGACCCAGTACTTC. The complete variable domain, with remaining parts taken from reference TRBV7-6 and TRBJ2-5, reads GAGVSQSPRYKVTKRGQDVALRCDPISGHVSLYWYRQALGQGPEFLTYFNYEAQQDKSGLPNDRFSAERPEGSISTLTIQRTEQRDSAMYRCASSPDLPLAGGPETQYFGPGTRLLVL.

V gene TRBV11-3 combines with J gene TRBJ2-7; 10 bases line up with TRBD1. The CDR3 covers 15 residues. CDR1 and CDR2 (germline): SGHNT, YENEEA. The junction had 10 bases not matched to a gene; V was cut back by 5 bases and J by 6 bases. The CDR3 loop is CASSPAGQGGSEQYF. The CDR3 nucleotides are TGTGCCAGCAGCCCCGCCGGACAGGGGGGGAGCGAGCAGTACTTC.